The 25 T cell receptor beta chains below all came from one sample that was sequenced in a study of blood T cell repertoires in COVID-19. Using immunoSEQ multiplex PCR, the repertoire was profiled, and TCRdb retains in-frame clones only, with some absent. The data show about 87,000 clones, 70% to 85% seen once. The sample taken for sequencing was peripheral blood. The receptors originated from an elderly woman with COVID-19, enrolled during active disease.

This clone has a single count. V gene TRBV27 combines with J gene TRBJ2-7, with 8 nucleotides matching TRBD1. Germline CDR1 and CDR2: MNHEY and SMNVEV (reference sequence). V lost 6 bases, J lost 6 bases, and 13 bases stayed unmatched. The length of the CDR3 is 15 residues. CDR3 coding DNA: TGTGCCAGCAGCCCATCCAGGACAGGGTACGCCGAGCAGTACTTC. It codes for CASSPSRTGYAEQYF.

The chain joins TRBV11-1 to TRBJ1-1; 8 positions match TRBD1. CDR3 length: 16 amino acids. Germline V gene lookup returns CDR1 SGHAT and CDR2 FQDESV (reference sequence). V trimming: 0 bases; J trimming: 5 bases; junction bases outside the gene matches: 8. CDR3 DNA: TGTGCCAGCAGCTTAGCGCTAGCACAGGGGGGGACTGAAGCTTTCTTT. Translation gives CASSLALAQGGTEAFF.

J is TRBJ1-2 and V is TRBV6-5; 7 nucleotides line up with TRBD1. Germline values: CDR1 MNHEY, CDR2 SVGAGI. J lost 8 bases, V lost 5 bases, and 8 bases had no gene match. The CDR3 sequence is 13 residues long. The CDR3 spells CASSQTGWRGYTF. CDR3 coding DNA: TGTGCCAGCAGTCAGACAGGGTGGAGAGGCTACACCTTC.

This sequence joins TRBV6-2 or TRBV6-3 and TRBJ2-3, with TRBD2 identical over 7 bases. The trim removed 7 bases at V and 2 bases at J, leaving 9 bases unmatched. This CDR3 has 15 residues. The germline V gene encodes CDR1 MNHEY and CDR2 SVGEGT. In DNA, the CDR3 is TGTGCCAGCACCCCGGCCGGGGACTACACAGATACGCAGTATTTT. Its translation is CASTPAGDYTDTQYF.

CDR3 residues: CAWRTFKLAGDEQYF. The CDR3 DNA reads TGTGCCTGGAGGACTTTCAAACTAGCGGGAGACGAGCAGTACTTC. The chain carries TRBV30 and TRBJ2-7; 11 bases are shared with TRBD2. V lost 3 bases, J lost 5 bases, and 9 bases stayed unmatched. Germline assignment: CDR1 GTSNPN and CDR2 SVGIG (reference sequence). This CDR3 contains 15 residues.

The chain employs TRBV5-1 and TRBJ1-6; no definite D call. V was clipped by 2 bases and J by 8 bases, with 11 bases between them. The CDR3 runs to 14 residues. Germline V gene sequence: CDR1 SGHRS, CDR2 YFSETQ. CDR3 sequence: CASSFLAEDSPLHF. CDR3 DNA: TGCGCCAGCAGCTTCTTGGCTGAAGATTCACCCCTCCACTTT.

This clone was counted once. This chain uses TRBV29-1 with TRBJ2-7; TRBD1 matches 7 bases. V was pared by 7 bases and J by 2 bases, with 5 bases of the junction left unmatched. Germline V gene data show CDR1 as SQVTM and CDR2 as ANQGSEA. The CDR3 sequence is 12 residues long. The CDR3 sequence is CSATGTAYEQYF. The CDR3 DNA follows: TGCAGCGCAACCGGGACAGCCTACGAGCAGTACTTC.

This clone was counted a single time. The CDR3 region is CASSLDRGNSPLHF. The CDR3 DNA reads TGTGCCAGCAGCTTGGACAGGGGTAATTCACCCCTCCACTTT. The chain carries TRBV7-3 and TRBJ1-6; 9 nucleotides agree with TRBD1. CDR3 length: 14 amino acids. Germline trimming cut 3 bases from V and 6 bases from J; bases unmatched to any gene: 0. The germline CDR1 and CDR2 sequences are SGHTA and FQGTGA.

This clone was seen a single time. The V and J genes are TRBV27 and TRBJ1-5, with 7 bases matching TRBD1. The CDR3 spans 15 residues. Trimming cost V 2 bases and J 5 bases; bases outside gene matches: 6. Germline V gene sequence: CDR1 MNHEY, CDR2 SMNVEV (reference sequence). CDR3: CASSLNRGGDQPQHF. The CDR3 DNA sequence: TGTGCCAGCAGTTTAAACAGGGGAGGAGATCAGCCCCAGCATTTT.

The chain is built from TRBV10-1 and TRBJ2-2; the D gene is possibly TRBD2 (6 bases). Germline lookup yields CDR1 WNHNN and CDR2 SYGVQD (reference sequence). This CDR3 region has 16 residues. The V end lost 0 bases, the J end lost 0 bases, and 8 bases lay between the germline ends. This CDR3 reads CASSESGGTNTGELFF. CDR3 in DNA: TGCGCCAGCAGTGAGTCCGGCGGGACGAACACCGGGGAGCTGTTTTTT.

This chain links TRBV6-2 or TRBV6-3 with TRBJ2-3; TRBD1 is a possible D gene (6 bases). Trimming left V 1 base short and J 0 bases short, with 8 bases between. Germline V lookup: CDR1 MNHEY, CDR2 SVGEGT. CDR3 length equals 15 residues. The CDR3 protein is CASSYWGLSTDTQYF. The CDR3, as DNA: TGTGCCAGCAGTTACTGGGGGCTGAGCACAGATACGCAGTATTTT.

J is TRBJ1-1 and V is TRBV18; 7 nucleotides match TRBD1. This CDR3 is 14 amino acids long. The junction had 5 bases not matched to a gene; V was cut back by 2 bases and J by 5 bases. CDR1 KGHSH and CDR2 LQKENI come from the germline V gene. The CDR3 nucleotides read TGTGCCAGCTCACCATTAGGGGGCTTTACTGAAGCTTTCTTT. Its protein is CASSPLGGFTEAFF.

The CDR3 is CASREDRVVSPLHF. DNA of the CDR3: TGCGCCAGCAGGGAGGACAGGGTGGTTTCACCCCTCCACTTT. The V call is TRBV10-2, the J call TRBJ1-6, with 8 positions matching TRBD1. In germline, CDR1 is WSHSY, CDR2 SAAADI. The length of the CDR3 is 14 residues. V shed 6 bases, J shed 9 bases, and the junction held 7 bases outside the gene matches.

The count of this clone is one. Written as DNA, the CDR3 is TGTGCCAGCTCTCCCATAGCGGGGCAGGAGACCCAGTACTTC. It translates to CASSPIAGQETQYF. The rearrangement links TRBV18 to TRBJ2-5; 8 bases align to TRBD2. The germline V gene encodes CDR1 KGHSH and CDR2 LQKENI. The CDR3 totals 14 residues. Losses at the gene ends were 6 bases for V and 5 bases for J; bases not matched to a gene: 8.

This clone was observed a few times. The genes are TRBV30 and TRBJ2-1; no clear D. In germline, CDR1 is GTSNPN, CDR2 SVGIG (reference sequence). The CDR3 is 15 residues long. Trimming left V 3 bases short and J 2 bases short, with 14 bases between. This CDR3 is CAWRARYSTYNEQFF. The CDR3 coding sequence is TGTGCCTGGAGGGCCCGATATTCCACCTACAATGAGCAGTTCTTC. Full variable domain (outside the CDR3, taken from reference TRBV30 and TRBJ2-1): SQTIHQWPATLVQPVGSPLSLECTVEGTSNPNLYWYRQAAGRGLQLLFYSVGIGQISSEVPQNLSASRPQDRQFILSSKKLLLSDSGFYLCAWRARYSTYNEQFFGPGTRLTVL.

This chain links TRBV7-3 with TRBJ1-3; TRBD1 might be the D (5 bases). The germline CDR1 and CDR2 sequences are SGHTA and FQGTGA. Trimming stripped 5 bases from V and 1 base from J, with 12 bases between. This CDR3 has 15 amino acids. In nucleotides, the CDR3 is TGTGCCAGCAGCCCCGGGGGATATTCTGGAAACACCATATATTTT. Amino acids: CASSPGGYSGNTIYF.

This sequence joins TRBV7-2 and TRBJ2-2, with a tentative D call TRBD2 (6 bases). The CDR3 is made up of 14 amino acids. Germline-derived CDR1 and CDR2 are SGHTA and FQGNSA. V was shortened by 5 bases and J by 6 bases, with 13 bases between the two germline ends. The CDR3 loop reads CASSARLVPGELFF. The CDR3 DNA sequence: TGTGCCAGCAGCGCCCGACTAGTCCCCGGGGAGCTGTTTTTT. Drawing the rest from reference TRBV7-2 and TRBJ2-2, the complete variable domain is GAGVSQSPSNKVTEKGKDVELRCDPISGHTALYWYRQSLGQGLEFLIYFQGNSAPDKSGLPSDRFSAERTGGSVSTLTIQRTQQEDSAVYLCASSARLVPGELFFGEGSRLTVL.

CDR3 protein: CASSLSGGVETQYF. The CDR3 nucleotides are TGTGCCAGCAGTTTATCAGGGGGCGTGGAGACCCAGTACTTC. The gene calls are TRBV27 and TRBJ2-5; 7 nucleotides align to TRBD1. The CDR3 is 14 amino acids. V shed 0 bases, J shed 5 bases, and the junction held 3 bases outside the gene matches. Per germline, CDR1 MNHEY and CDR2 SMNVEV (reference sequence).

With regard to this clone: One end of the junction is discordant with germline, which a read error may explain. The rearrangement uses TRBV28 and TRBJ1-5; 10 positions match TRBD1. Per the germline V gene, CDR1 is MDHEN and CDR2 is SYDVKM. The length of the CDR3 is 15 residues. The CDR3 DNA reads TGTGCCAGCAGCCCCTCGACAGGGGGCAACCAGCCCCAGCATTTT. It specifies CASSPSTGGNQPQHF.

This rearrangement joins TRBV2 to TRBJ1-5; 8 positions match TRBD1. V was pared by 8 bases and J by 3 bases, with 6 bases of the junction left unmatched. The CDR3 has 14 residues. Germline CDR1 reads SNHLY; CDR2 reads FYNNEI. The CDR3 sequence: CASQGATVNQPQHF. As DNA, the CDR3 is TGTGCCAGCCAGGGGGCGACGGTCAATCAGCCCCAGCATTTT.

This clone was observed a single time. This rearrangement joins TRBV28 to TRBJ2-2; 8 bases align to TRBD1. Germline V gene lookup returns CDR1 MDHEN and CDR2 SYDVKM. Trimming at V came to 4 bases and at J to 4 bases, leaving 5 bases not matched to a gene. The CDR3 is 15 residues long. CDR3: CASSWTGRPTGELFF. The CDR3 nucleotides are TGTGCCAGCAGTTGGACAGGGCGGCCCACCGGGGAGCTGTTTTTT. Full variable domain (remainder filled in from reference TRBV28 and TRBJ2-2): DVKVTQSSRYLVKRTGEKVFLECVQDMDHENMFWYRQDPGLGLRLIYFSYDVKMKEKGDIPEGYSVSREKKERFSLILESASTNQTSMYLCASSWTGRPTGELFFGEGSRLTVL.

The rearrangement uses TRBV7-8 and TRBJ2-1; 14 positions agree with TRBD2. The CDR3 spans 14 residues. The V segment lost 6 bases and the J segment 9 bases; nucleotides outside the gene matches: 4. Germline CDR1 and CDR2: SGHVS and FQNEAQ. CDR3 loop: CASRTSGGAGEQFF. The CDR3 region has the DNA TGTGCCAGCAGGACTAGCGGGGGGGCCGGTGAGCAGTTCTTC.

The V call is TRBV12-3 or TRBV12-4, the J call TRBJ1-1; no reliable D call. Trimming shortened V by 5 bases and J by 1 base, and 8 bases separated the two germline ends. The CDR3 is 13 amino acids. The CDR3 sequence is CASSQTGNTEAFF. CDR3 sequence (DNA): TGTGCCAGCAGTCAGACGGGGAACACTGAAGCTTTCTTT.

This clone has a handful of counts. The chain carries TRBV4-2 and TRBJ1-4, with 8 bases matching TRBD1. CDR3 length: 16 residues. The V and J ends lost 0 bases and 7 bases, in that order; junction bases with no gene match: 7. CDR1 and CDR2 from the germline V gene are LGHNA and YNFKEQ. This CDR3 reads CASSQDVRTGSEKLFF. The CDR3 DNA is TGTGCCAGCAGCCAAGATGTCAGGACAGGGTCTGAAAAACTGTTTTTT.

This chain's CDR3 is CASSPQHTGELFF. The CDR3 bases are TGTGCCAGCTCACCACAGCACACCGGGGAGCTGTTTTTT. The chain uses TRBV18 and TRBJ2-2; D gene uncertain. Per the germline V gene, CDR1 is KGHSH and CDR2 is LQKENI. Trimming pared 1 base from V and 3 bases from J, leaving 3 bases between. This CDR3 contains 13 residues.